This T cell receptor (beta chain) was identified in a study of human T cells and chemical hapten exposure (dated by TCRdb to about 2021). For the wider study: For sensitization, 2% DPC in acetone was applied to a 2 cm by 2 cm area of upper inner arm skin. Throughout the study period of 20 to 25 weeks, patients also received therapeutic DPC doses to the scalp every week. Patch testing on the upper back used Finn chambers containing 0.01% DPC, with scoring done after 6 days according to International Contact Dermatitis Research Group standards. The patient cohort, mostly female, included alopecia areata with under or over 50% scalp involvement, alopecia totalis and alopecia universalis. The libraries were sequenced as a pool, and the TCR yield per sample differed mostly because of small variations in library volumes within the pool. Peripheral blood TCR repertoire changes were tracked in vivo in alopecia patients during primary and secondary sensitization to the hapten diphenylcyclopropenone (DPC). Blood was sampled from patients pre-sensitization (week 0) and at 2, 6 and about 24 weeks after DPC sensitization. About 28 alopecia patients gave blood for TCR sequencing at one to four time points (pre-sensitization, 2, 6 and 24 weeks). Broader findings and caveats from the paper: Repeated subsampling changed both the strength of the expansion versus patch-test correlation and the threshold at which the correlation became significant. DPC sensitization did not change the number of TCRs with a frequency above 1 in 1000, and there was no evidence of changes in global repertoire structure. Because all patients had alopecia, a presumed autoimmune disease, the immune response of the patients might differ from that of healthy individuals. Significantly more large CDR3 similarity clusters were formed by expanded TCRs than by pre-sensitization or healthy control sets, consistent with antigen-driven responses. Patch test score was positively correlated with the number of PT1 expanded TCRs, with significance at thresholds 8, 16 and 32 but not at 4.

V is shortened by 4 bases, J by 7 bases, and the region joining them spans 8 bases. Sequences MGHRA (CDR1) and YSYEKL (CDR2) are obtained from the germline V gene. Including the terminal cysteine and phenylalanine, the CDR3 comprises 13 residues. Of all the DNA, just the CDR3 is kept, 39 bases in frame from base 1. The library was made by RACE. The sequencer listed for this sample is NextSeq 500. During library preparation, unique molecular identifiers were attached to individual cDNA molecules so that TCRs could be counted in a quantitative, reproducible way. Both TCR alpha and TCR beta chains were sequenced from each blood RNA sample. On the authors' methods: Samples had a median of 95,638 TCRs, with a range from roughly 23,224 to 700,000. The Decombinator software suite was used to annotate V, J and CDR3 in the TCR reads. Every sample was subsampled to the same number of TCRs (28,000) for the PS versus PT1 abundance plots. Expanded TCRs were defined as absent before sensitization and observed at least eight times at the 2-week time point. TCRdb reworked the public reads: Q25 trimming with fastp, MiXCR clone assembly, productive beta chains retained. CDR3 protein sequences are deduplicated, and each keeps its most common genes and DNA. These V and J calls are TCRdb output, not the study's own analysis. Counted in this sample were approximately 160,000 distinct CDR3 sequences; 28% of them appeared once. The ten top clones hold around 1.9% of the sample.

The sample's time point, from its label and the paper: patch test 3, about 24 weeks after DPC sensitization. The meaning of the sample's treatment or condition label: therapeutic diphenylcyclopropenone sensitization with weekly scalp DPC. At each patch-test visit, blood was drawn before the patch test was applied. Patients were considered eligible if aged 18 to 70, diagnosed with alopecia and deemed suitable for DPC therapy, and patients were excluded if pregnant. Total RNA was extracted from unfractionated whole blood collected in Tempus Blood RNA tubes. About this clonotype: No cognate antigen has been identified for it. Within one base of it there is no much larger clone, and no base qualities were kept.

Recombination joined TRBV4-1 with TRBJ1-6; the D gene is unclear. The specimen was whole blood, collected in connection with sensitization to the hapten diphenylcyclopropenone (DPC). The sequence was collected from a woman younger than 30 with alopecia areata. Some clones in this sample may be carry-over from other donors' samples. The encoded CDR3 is CASSPVQNSPLHF. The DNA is TGCGCCAGCAGCCCTGTCCAGAATTCACCCCTCCACTTT.